The present T cell receptor (beta chain) was sequenced within a study of beta chain features in type 1 diabetes. Regarding the study as a whole: There was a moderate but significant shortening of TCRB CDR3s in all four CD4+ subsets of Type 1 diabetes patients.

This clone was counted between two and nine times. Its cognate antigen is unknown. With 4 bases removed from V and 5 bases from J, the gap between germline ends came to 15 bases. The CDR3 spans 15 residues. Germline V gene data show CDR1 as SGHTA and CDR2 as FQGNSA. The study reverse transcribed the entire isolated RNA, so it sequenced expressed TCRB transcripts. Generated by immunoSEQ multiplex PCR, the TCRdb table keeps only in-frame clones and is missing some. The table lists hundreds of thousands of clones, roughly 13% of them singletons. The sample was naive CD4+ T cells from blood. This clonotype was sampled from a young man with type 1 diabetes. The rearrangement uses TRBV7-2 and TRBJ2-1, with TRBD1 as a possible D gene (6 bases). DNA for the CDR3: TGTGCCAGCAGCTCATACAGGGAGAGGAACAATGAGCAGTTCTTC. As protein: CASSSYRERNNEQFF.